These 29 T cell receptor beta chains share one sample of origin, sequenced in a study of OX40 agonist ivuxolimab in advanced cancers. The assay was immunoSEQ multiplex PCR, and TCRdb's table has in-frame clones only and misses some. The profile covers about 75,000 clones, with roughly nine tenths appearing a single time and roughly 8% taken by the ten largest. The sequencing here drew on CD4+ or CD8+ T cells sorted from blood, taken in a trial of the OX40 agonist ivuxolimab. These TCRs come from an adult with an advanced solid tumor such as melanoma, head and neck, liver or kidney cancer.

The rearrangement uses TRBV6-5 and TRBJ1-2, with unresolved D. The germline V gene encodes CDR1 MNHEY and CDR2 SVGAGI. V lost 7 bases, J lost 0 bases, and 9 bases lay in between. The CDR3 runs 13 residues. CDR3 region: CASMQTANYGYTF. In DNA, the CDR3 is TGTGCCAGCATGCAAACTGCTAACTATGGCTACACCTTC.

Only one count was recorded for this clone. This chain joins TRBV5-1 and TRBJ2-5, with 11 bases identical to TRBD1. Germline V gene lookup returns CDR1 SGHRS and CDR2 YFSETQ. The CDR3 is 16 amino acids. J gave up 4 bases and V 0 bases, and 5 bases lay outside the gene matches. In DNA, the CDR3 is TGCGCCAGCAGCTTGGGGGACAGGGGGAGTGGAGAGACCCAGTACTTC. This gives the protein CASSLGDRGSGETQYF.

This clone was recorded once. The CDR3 spells CASSVPGQGAREQYF. The CDR3 DNA sequence: TGTGCCAGCAGCGTCCCGGGACAGGGGGCGCGTGAGCAGTACTTC. V usage is TRBV7-9 and J usage is TRBJ2-7; 12 bases fit TRBD1. After removal of 5 bases from V and 7 bases from J, the junction contained 9 bases not matched to a gene. Germline V gene data show CDR1 as SEHNR and CDR2 as FQNEAQ (reference sequence). This CDR3 spans 15 amino acids.

This clone was seen more than once but under ten times. This chain connects TRBV2 to TRBJ2-5, with D perhaps TRBD1 (5 bases). Trimming took 4 bases from V and 5 from J, leaving 20 bases between them. Germline assignment: CDR1 SNHLY and CDR2 FYNNEI. The CDR3 totals 16 residues. CDR3 DNA sequence: TGTGCCAGCAGTGCCCTAGGACAAAAGGCAAAGGAGACCCAGTACTTC. Translating it yields CASSALGQKAKETQYF.

The chain links TRBV11-2 to TRBJ1-1; 8 nucleotides align to TRBD1. The CDR3 consists of 14 residues. Germline lookup yields CDR1 SGHAT and CDR2 FQNNGV. Trimming cost V 6 bases and J 1 base; bases outside gene matches: 4. The DNA of the CDR3 is TGTGCCAGCAGGAAGACAGGGGCGAACACTGAAGCTTTCTTT. Protein sequence: CASRKTGANTEAFF. Using reference TRBV11-2 and TRBJ1-1 for the parts outside the CDR3, the full variable domain is EAGVAQSPRYKIIEKRQSVAFWCNPISGHATLYWYQQILGQGPKLLIQFQNNGVVDDSQLPKDRFSAERLKGVDSTLKIQPAKLEDSAVYLCASRKTGANTEAFFGQGTRLTVV.

The chain has TRBV5-6 and TRBJ2-4; D may be TRBD1 (5 bases). This CDR3 is built from 15 residues. Trimming removed 6 bases at V and 0 bases at J, with 13 bases between. CDR1 and CDR2 from the germline V gene are SGHDT and YYEEEE. Here the CDR3 reads CASTWGNSAKNIQYF. The CDR3 bases are TGTGCCAGCACCTGGGGCAATTCAGCCAAAAACATTCAGTACTTC.

This clone is labeled medium-sized. V is TRBV5-1 and J is TRBJ2-7; possible D gene TRBD1, 7 bases. Per germline, CDR1 SGHRS and CDR2 YFSETQ. The CDR3 has 15 residues. The V end lost 4 bases, the J end lost 4 bases, and 18 bases lay between the germline ends. The CDR3 region is CASSVAPGGLYEQYF. In DNA form, the CDR3 reads TGCGCCAGCAGCGTGGCCCCAGGGGGGCTGTACGAGCAGTACTTC.

This clone showed up just once. The chain combines TRBV2 with TRBJ1-2, with 8 nucleotides matching TRBD1. Per the germline V gene, CDR1 is SNHLY and CDR2 is FYNNEI. The CDR3 extends over 14 amino acids. V dropped 6 bases and J dropped 4; count of bases not matched to a gene: 7. In DNA form, the CDR3 reads TGTGCCAGCAGCGCGACAGGGGTCCTCTATGGCTACACCTTC. Protein sequence: CASSATGVLYGYTF.

Turning to this clone: The sample carries other DNA sequences with the same CDR3. The chain combines TRBV27 with TRBJ1-5; 9 nucleotides align to TRBD1. The CDR3 totals 14 residues. The junction had 1 base not matched to a gene; V was cut back by 3 bases and J by 4 bases. Germline CDR1 MNHEY, CDR2 SMNVEV (reference sequence). CDR3 region: CASSFGQGNQPQHF. For the CDR3, the DNA is TGTGCCAGCAGTTTCGGACAGGGGAATCAGCCCCAGCATTTT.

The chain recombines TRBV7-2 with TRBJ2-5, with D tentatively TRBD1 (6 bases). Trimming shortened V by 3 bases and J by 2 bases, and 10 bases separated the two germline ends. Looked up from germline, CDR1 is SGHTA and CDR2 is FQGNSA. This CDR3 is 14 amino acids long. CDR3 DNA: TGTGCCAGCAGCTTCAGGGGTGGGCAAGAGACCCAGTACTTC. Amino acids: CASSFRGGQETQYF.

The rearrangement links TRBV11-2 to TRBJ1-2, with TRBD1 as a possible D gene (6 bases). Trimming stripped 4 bases from V and 10 bases from J, with 16 bases between. The CDR3 totals 13 residues. Germline CDR1 is SGHAT and CDR2 is FQNNGV. In DNA form, the CDR3 reads TGTGCCAGCAGCTCCCGCCGGGGGGGCGCCTACACCTTC. Translated, it gives CASSSRRGGAYTF.

The V gene is TRBV28, the J gene TRBJ2-1; the D is unclear. V was shortened by 2 bases and J by 7 bases, with 21 bases between the two germline ends. CDR3 size: 17 residues. CDR1 is MDHEN and CDR2 is SYDVKM in the germline V gene. DNA for the CDR3: TGTGCCAGCAGTTTAGAGAGTTGGTTCATAACGCGGAATGAGCAGTTCTTC. Amino acid sequence: CASSLESWFITRNEQFF. The full variable domain, with the rest looked up from reference TRBV28 and TRBJ2-1, is DVKVTQSSRYLVKRTGEKVFLECVQDMDHENMFWYRQDPGLGLRLIYFSYDVKMKEKGDIPEGYSVSREKKERFSLILESASTNQTSMYLCASSLESWFITRNEQFFGPGTRLTVL.

This chain uses TRBV7-2 with TRBJ1-2, with D tentatively TRBD1 (5 bases). Trimming took 5 bases from V and 5 from J, leaving 15 bases between them. Looked up from germline, CDR1 is SGHTA and CDR2 is FQGNSA. The CDR3 has 14 amino acids. The CDR3 DNA reads TGTGCCAGCAGCCCAAGGTGGGGCGGATATGGCTACACCTTC. It is translated as CASSPRWGGYGYTF.

V and J are TRBV25-1 and TRBJ2-1, with a possible D match to TRBD2 (6 bases). The CDR3 sequence is 14 residues long. The germline gives CDR1 MGHDK, CDR2 SYGVNS. The V and J ends lost 6 bases and 8 bases respectively, with 17 bases between them. The CDR3 bases are TGTGCCAGCAGCAATAGCGGAATGGCTGATGAGCAGTTCTTC. Protein product: CASSNSGMADEQFF.

Only one count was recorded for this clone. The chain is built from TRBV5-1 and TRBJ2-7; TRBD1 matches at 7 bases. The CDR3 has 15 amino acids. V shed 0 bases and J 3 bases; nucleotides not matched to a gene: 6. Germline V gene data show CDR1 as SGHRS and CDR2 as YFSETQ. The CDR3 spells CASSLGGTAYYEQYF. The CDR3 DNA reads as TGCGCCAGCAGCTTGGGTGGGACAGCTTACTACGAGCAGTACTTC.

V is TRBV2 and J is TRBJ1-1; D is unresolved. The CDR3 runs 11 residues. The V gene's germline CDR1 is SNHLY and CDR2 FYNNEI. V lost 8 bases, J lost 7 bases, and 11 bases lay in between. CDR3 sequence: CASGNRFEAFF. The CDR3 DNA follows: TGTGCCAGCGGTAATAGGTTTGAAGCTTTCTTT.

This clone was found a few times. The CDR3 protein is CASSAGRYSNQPQHF. For the CDR3, the DNA is TGTGCCAGCAGTGCGGGGAGATATAGCAATCAGCCCCAGCATTTT. The chain carries TRBV2 and TRBJ1-5; D is uncertain. Trimming left V 4 bases short and J 0 bases short, with 10 bases between. The CDR3 extends over 15 amino acids. CDR1 and CDR2 (germline): SNHLY, FYNNEI.

The gene calls are TRBV18 and TRBJ1-1; D gene unclear. The CDR3 runs 14 residues. Germline lookup yields CDR1 KGHSH and CDR2 LQKENI. The V and J ends lost 0 bases and 0 bases respectively, with 5 bases between them. Here the CDR3 reads CASSPPTVNTEAFF. The CDR3 nucleotides are TGTGCCAGCTCACCACCTACGGTGAACACTGAAGCTTTCTTT. Drawing the rest from reference TRBV18 and TRBJ1-1, the complete variable domain is NAGVMQNPRHLVRRRGQEARLRCSPMKGHSHVYWYRQLPEEGLKFMVYLQKENIIDESGMPKERFSAEFPKEGPSILRIQQVVRGDSAAYFCASSPPTVNTEAFFGQGTRLTVV.

V and J are TRBV5-1 and TRBJ2-2, with a tentative D call TRBD2 (7 bases). CDR3 length equals 14 residues. V was clipped by 6 bases and J by 4 bases, with 13 bases between them. CDR1 is SGHRS, CDR2 YFSETQ, per germline. The CDR3 DNA is TGCGCCAGCAAGGTGGGGGGGCCCACCGGGGAGCTGTTTTTT. Translated: CASKVGGPTGELFF.

The rearrangement links TRBV19 to TRBJ2-2; 7 nucleotides align to TRBD1. The CDR3 has 14 amino acids. Germline trimming cut 7 bases from V and 6 bases from J; bases unmatched to any gene: 8. The germline V gene encodes CDR1 LNHDA and CDR2 SQIVND (reference sequence). CDR3 nucleotides: TGTGCCAGTACCCTGACAGGGACATCCGGGGAGCTGTTTTTT. It yields the protein CASTLTGTSGELFF.

J is TRBJ1-1 and V is TRBV11-3; no clear D. This CDR3 has 13 residues. The V end lost 1 base, the J end lost 10 bases, and 13 bases lay between the germline ends. Germline assignment: CDR1 SGHNT and CDR2 YENEEA. The CDR3 protein is CASSLGFQDPAFF. The CDR3 region has the DNA TGTGCCAGCAGCTTAGGATTTCAGGACCCAGCTTTCTTT.

This sequence joins TRBV5-4 and TRBJ1-2; 9 positions agree with TRBD1. CDR3 size: 15 residues. Unmatched junction bases numbered 10, after V lost 4 bases and J lost 6 bases. Germline assignment: CDR1 SGHNT and CDR2 YYREEE (reference sequence). The chain's CDR3 is CASSRTGDRVDGYTF. The CDR3 DNA reads as TGTGCCAGCAGCCGTACCGGGGACAGGGTGGATGGCTACACCTTC.

The sample holds one count of this clone. The CDR3 protein is CASSPRLVSDTQYF. The CDR3 region has the DNA TGTGCCAGCAGCCCACGACTAGTCTCAGATACGCAGTATTTT. The chain links TRBV7-2 to TRBJ2-3, with a weak D call TRBD2 (6 bases). CDR1 SGHTA and CDR2 FQGNSA come from the germline V gene. The CDR3 spans 14 residues. Trimming took off 5 bases at V and 4 bases at J, with 13 bases between the two ends.

This chain joins TRBV7-2 and TRBJ1-5; possibly TRBD1 for D (5 bases). The germline CDR1 and CDR2 sequences are SGHTA and FQGNSA. There are 16 residues in the CDR3. Trimming shortened V by 1 base and J by 8 bases, and 18 bases separated the two germline ends. CDR3 sequence (DNA): TGTGCCAGCAGCTTAGATGGCAGCCCCGGGGGGAAGCCCCAGCATTTT. It translates to CASSLDGSPGGKPQHF.

The V gene is TRBV25-1, the J gene TRBJ1-1; no clear D. The germline V gene has CDR1 MGHDK and CDR2 SYGVNS. The CDR3 has 13 amino acids. Trimming pared 3 bases from V and 6 bases from J, leaving 11 bases between. The DNA of the CDR3 is TGTGCCAGCAGTGACCTGGGGTTCGCTGAAGCTTTCTTT. Translating it yields CASSDLGFAEAFF.

V usage is TRBV19 and J usage is TRBJ1-1; D gene uncertain. The CDR3 loop spans 15 amino acids. Trimming cost V 4 bases and J 3 bases, with 15 bases left between them. Germline assignment: CDR1 LNHDA and CDR2 SQIVND (reference sequence). The CDR3 DNA follows: TGTGCCAGTAGTACCCGACCCTCCGCGGACACTGAAGCTTTCTTT. Its translation is CASSTRPSADTEAFF.

This clone has a single count. The J gene is TRBJ1-2, the V gene TRBV18, with 8 bases matching TRBD1. Germline V CDR1 and CDR2: KGHSH, LQKENI. Trimming removed 4 bases from V and 3 bases from J; junction bases left unmatched: 1. The CDR3 spans 13 residues. CDR3 region: CASSLDRDYGYTF. CDR3 DNA sequence: TGTGCCAGCTCACTGGACAGGGACTATGGCTACACCTTC.

The rearrangement links TRBV29-1 to TRBJ1-4; D may be TRBD1 (5 bases). This CDR3 contains 13 residues. Trimming took off 7 bases at V and 8 bases at J, with 17 bases between the two ends. CDR1 and CDR2 (germline): SQVTM, ANQGSEA. The DNA for the CDR3 is TGCAGCGCTGGGCAGGGAGGACCCGAAAAACTGTTTTTT. Protein sequence: CSAGQGGPEKLFF.

The chain combines TRBV6-5 with TRBJ2-7, with 8 bases lining up with TRBD1. J lost 5 bases, V lost 2 bases, and 8 bases had no gene match. The V gene's germline CDR1 is MNHEY and CDR2 SVGAGI. CDR3 length: 15 residues. Here the CDR3 reads CASSYLGTGSHEQYF. For the CDR3, the DNA is TGTGCCAGCAGTTACCTCGGGACAGGTAGCCACGAGCAGTACTTC.